These 4 T cell receptor beta chains came from one sample sequenced in a study of blood T cells in healthy people across ages. Through a sample-barcoded 5' primer and a J-beta primer mix, a second PCR was run for roughly 7 to 12 cycles. TCRdb ran MiXCR on the 5' RACE reads and lists one entry per CDR3 protein. This sample carries about 1.4 million distinct CDR3 sequences, around 59% of them seen once, and the ten largest clones take more than 6%. The sequenced material came from blood. These receptors all stem from a young man in good health.

This clonotype occurred a few times. V usage is TRBV12-3 or TRBV12-4 and J usage is TRBJ2-1, with D perhaps being TRBD1 or TRBD2 (5 bases each). CDR3 length equals 18 residues. Trimming pared 6 bases from V and 0 bases from J, leaving 21 bases between. CDR3 nucleotides: TGTGCCAGCAGGAGCCCCTACCCCAGGGAGAGCTCCTACAATGAGCAGTTCTTC. It yields the protein CASRSPYPRESSYNEQFF.

Ten or more counts support this clonotype. The rearrangement links TRBV29-1 to TRBJ2-1, with D maybe TRBD1 (6 bases). Germline CDR1 is SQVTM and CDR2 is ANQGSEA. This CDR3 has 10 amino acids. Trimming took 5 bases from V and 10 from J, leaving 9 bases between them. CDR3: CSVKTGEQFF. CDR3 DNA: TGCAGCGTTAAGACAGGCGAGCAGTTCTTC.

The chain combines TRBV6-2 or TRBV6-3 with TRBJ2-5, with D uncertain. This CDR3 contains 11 residues. From germline, CDR1 is MNHEY and CDR2 SVGEGT. V was trimmed by 8 bases and J by 11 bases, leaving 15 bases between them. The CDR3 sequence: CASQVSSEQYF. The CDR3 DNA sequence: TGTGCCAGCCAAGTTTCGAGTGAGCAGTACTTC.

Only a few counts were recorded for this clonotype. The gene calls are TRBV10-3 and TRBJ2-5; D is uncertain. The CDR3 loop spans 14 amino acids. The germline gives CDR1 ENHRY, CDR2 SYGVKD. V shed 4 bases and J shed 4 bases, with 13 bases lying between them. The CDR3: CAISVGNRGETQYF. In DNA form, the CDR3 reads TGTGCCATCAGTGTTGGGAATCGAGGAGAGACCCAGTACTTC.